The 21 T cell receptor beta chains given below trace back to one sample, sequenced in a study of neoadjuvant anti-PD-1 for oral cavity cancer. TCRdb's table, derived via immunoSEQ multiplex PCR, lists solely in-frame clones and lacks some. Altogether under 85,000 clones are present, 84% being singletons, with the ten largest covering approximately 3.4%. This specimen consisted of PBMCs, obtained before nivolumab (anti-PD-1) treatment. These receptors all stem from a person aged 35-79 years with oral cavity squamous cell carcinoma.

The CDR3 DNA is TGTGCCAGTAGTATAGAGGGTAAAGGAGATACGCAGTATTTT. Protein product: CASSIEGKGDTQYF. The V and J genes are TRBV19 and TRBJ2-3; D is ambiguous. CDR3 length: 14 amino acids. CDR1 and CDR2 from the germline V gene are LNHDA and SQIVND (reference sequence). The V end was cut by 0 bases, the J end by 5 bases, with 9 bases between.

The gene calls are TRBV5-6 and TRBJ2-2, with unresolved D. Trimming pared 5 bases from V and 1 base from J, leaving 3 bases between. This CDR3 is built from 12 residues. Germline-derived CDR1 and CDR2 are SGHDT and YYEEEE. The CDR3 loop is CASRENTGELFF. DNA for the CDR3: TGTGCCAGCAGGGAGAACACCGGGGAGCTGTTTTTT.

This clone was found a few times. The genes are TRBV7-9 and TRBJ2-2; tentative D call: TRBD1 (6 bases). Trimming shortened V by 5 bases and J by 4 bases, and 8 bases separated the two germline ends. The CDR3 consists of 13 residues. The germline gives CDR1 SEHNR, CDR2 FQNEAQ (reference sequence). The CDR3 nucleotides read TGTGCCAGCAGCGGGACACCCACCGGGGAGCTGTTTTTT. Translating it yields CASSGTPTGELFF.

The chain links TRBV6-1 to TRBJ1-1; D is unresolved. The CDR3 consists of 13 residues. Germline V gene sequence: CDR1 MNHNS, CDR2 SASEGT. V was shortened by 7 bases and J by 1 base, with 10 bases between the two germline ends. CDR3: CASTERGNTEAFF. CDR3 in DNA: TGTGCCAGCACCGAAAGAGGGAACACTGAAGCTTTCTTT.

This rearrangement joins TRBV27 to TRBJ2-7, with D perhaps being TRBD1 or TRBD2 (5 bases each). There are 15 residues in the CDR3. Trimming removed 1 base at V and 2 bases at J, with 12 bases between. Germline V gives CDR1 MNHEY, CDR2 SMNVEV (reference sequence). The CDR3 DNA is TGTGCCAGCAGTTTATTGTGGGACCCAACCTACGAGCAGTACTTC. It is translated as CASSLLWDPTYEQYF.

The chain combines TRBV16 with TRBJ1-1; tentative D call: TRBD1 (5 bases). Trimming shortened V by 7 bases and J by 5 bases, and 23 bases separated the two germline ends. This CDR3 comprises 16 residues. Germline CDR1 reads KGHSY; CDR2 reads FQNENV. The CDR3 bases are TGTGCCAGCAAGGGAGGGGACCCTCGACGGGGGACTGAAGCTTTCTTT. Translating it yields CASKGGDPRRGTEAFF.

The V call is TRBV5-1, the J call TRBJ2-3; tentative D call: TRBD2 (5 bases). The V and J ends lost 1 base and 2 bases respectively, with 14 bases between them. Germline lookup yields CDR1 SGHRS and CDR2 YFSETQ. CDR3 length equals 16 residues. The CDR3 DNA reads TGCGCCAGCAGCTTGACACTCGACTACAACACAGATACGCAGTATTTT. It codes for CASSLTLDYNTDTQYF.

This clone has just a few counts. This chain uses TRBV11-3 with TRBJ2-3; no reliable D call. This CDR3 region has 14 residues. V lost 5 bases, J lost 0 bases, and 9 bases lay in between. Germline V gene data show CDR1 as SGHNT and CDR2 as YENEEA. CDR3 nucleotides: TGTGCCAGCAGCGGACCGTTTAGCACAGATACGCAGTATTTT. The encoded protein is CASSGPFSTDTQYF.

This chain connects TRBV7-6 to TRBJ1-4, with 7 bases that match TRBD1. Germline V CDR1 and CDR2: SGHVS, FNYEAQ. This CDR3 has 15 residues. Trimming took 5 bases from V and 3 from J; bases not matched to a gene: 6. The chain's CDR3 is CASSELGQSNEKLFF. In DNA form, the CDR3 reads TGTGCCAGCAGCGAGTTGGGACAGTCTAATGAAAAACTGTTTTTT.

The V gene is TRBV6-1, the J gene TRBJ1-2; D is possibly TRBD1 (6 bases). Germline assignment: CDR1 MNHNS and CDR2 SASEGT. The CDR3 is 15 residues long. Deletions cut 5 bases from V and 4 bases from J, with 17 bases between. The CDR3: CASSSQTTGLYGYTF. The CDR3 DNA is TGTGCCAGCAGTTCACAGACGACAGGCCTCTATGGCTACACCTTC.

The chain couples TRBV29-1 to TRBJ2-7; D is possibly TRBD2 (5 bases). Germline CDR1 reads SQVTM; CDR2 reads ANQGSEA. The CDR3 has 14 residues. V was pared by 4 bases and J by 3 bases, with 16 bases between. This CDR3 is CSVVGVGSSYEQYF. CDR3 coding DNA: TGCAGCGTTGTGGGAGTCGGCTCTAGCTACGAGCAGTACTTC.

The CDR3 protein is CASSLVISGRLGETQYF. CDR3 DNA sequence: TGTGCCAGCAGCTTAGTGATTAGCGGGAGGTTAGGAGAGACCCAGTACTTC. The rearrangement uses TRBV7-2 and TRBJ2-5, with TRBD2 matching 10 bases. V was clipped by 1 base and J by 4 bases; unmatched bases: 9. This CDR3 spans 17 amino acids. Germline V CDR1 and CDR2: SGHTA, FQGNSA. The complete variable domain, with remaining parts taken from reference TRBV7-2 and TRBJ2-5, reads GAGVSQSPSNKVTEKGKDVELRCDPISGHTALYWYRQSLGQGLEFLIYFQGNSAPDKSGLPSDRFSAERTGGSVSTLTIQRTQQEDSAVYLCASSLVISGRLGETQYFGPGTRLLVL.

The chain has TRBV11-2 and TRBJ2-1, with TRBD2 matching 7 bases. The germline gives CDR1 SGHAT, CDR2 FQNNGV. The CDR3 runs 12 residues. V dropped 2 bases and J dropped 12; count of bases not matched to a gene: 4. Written as DNA, the CDR3 is TGTGCCAGCAGCTTACTAGCGGCTAGGCAGTTCTTC. Protein sequence: CASSLLAARQFF.

V and J are TRBV28 and TRBJ2-7; maybe TRBD1 (6 bases). The CDR3 consists of 18 residues. Between the trimmed V and J ends, which lost 4 bases and 3 bases, there was a span of 25 bases. The germline V gene encodes CDR1 MDHEN and CDR2 SYDVKM. CDR3: CASSSPSTVGVTGYEQYF. The CDR3 region has the DNA TGTGCCAGCAGTTCACCCTCTACCGTCGGAGTGACAGGCTACGAGCAGTACTTC.

The chain links TRBV5-6 to TRBJ2-2; TRBD2 aligns across 8 bases. CDR1 and CDR2 from the germline V gene are SGHDT and YYEEEE. With 3 bases clipped from V and 4 bases from J, the junction kept 8 bases outside the gene matches. The CDR3 length is 16 residues. The CDR3 sequence: CASSSKSGSFTGELFF. DNA of the CDR3: TGTGCCAGCAGCTCTAAGAGCGGGAGTTTCACCGGGGAGCTGTTTTTT.

V usage is TRBV2 and J usage is TRBJ1-1; 7 bases fit TRBD1. CDR3 length equals 17 residues. The ends lost 3 bases at V and 5 bases at J; junction bases unmatched: 15. CDR1 and CDR2 from the germline V gene are SNHLY and FYNNEI. CDR3 in amino acids: CASSDSGPSTGNTEAFF. In DNA, the CDR3 is TGTGCCAGCAGTGATTCGGGACCGTCGACAGGGAATACTGAAGCTTTCTTT.

The genes are TRBV28 and TRBJ2-7; tentatively, D is TRBD1 (6 bases). The CDR3 extends over 15 amino acids. The V end was cut by 5 bases, the J end by 4 bases, with 18 bases between. Germline V gene data show CDR1 as MDHEN and CDR2 as SYDVKM. In DNA form, the CDR3 reads TGTGCCAGCAGTCCAGGCCCGGGACAAAAATACGAGCAGTACTTC. Protein sequence: CASSPGPGQKYEQYF. The whole variable domain, remainder taken from reference TRBV28 and TRBJ2-7, is DVKVTQSSRYLVKRTGEKVFLECVQDMDHENMFWYRQDPGLGLRLIYFSYDVKMKEKGDIPEGYSVSREKKERFSLILESASTNQTSMYLCASSPGPGQKYEQYFGPGTRLTVT.

V is TRBV29-1 and J is TRBJ2-3; D is perhaps TRBD1 or TRBD2 (5 bases each). Germline lookup yields CDR1 SQVTM and CDR2 ANQGSEA. V was pared by 4 bases and J by 8 bases, with 13 bases between. The CDR3 is 12 residues long. The CDR3 DNA is TGCAGCGTTGGGGACGGAGGTGTTACGCAGTATTTT. It translates to CSVGDGGVTQYF.

V gene TRBV5-1 combines with J gene TRBJ1-3; perhaps TRBD1 as D (5 bases). This CDR3 spans 14 amino acids. V was shortened by 3 bases and J by 4 bases, with 11 bases between the two germline ends. Germline V CDR1 and CDR2: SGHRS, YFSETQ. The CDR3 is CASSSAGMGNTIYF. In DNA form, the CDR3 reads TGCGCCAGCAGCTCGGCAGGGATGGGAAACACCATATATTTT. The variable domain in full, completed from reference TRBV5-1 and TRBJ1-3, reads KAGVTQTPRYLIKTRGQQVTLSCSPISGHRSVSWYQQTPGQGLQFLFEYFSETQRNKGNFPGRFSGRQFSNSRSEMNVSTLELGDSALYLCASSSAGMGNTIYFGEGSWLTVV.

This sequence joins TRBV27 and TRBJ1-1, with 7 nucleotides matching TRBD1. J lost 2 bases, V lost 8 bases, and 5 bases had no gene match. This CDR3 is 13 amino acids long. CDR1 and CDR2 from the germline V gene are MNHEY and SMNVEV (reference sequence). CDR3 residues: CASGRDSNTEAFF. CDR3 DNA: TGTGCCAGCGGAAGGGACAGTAACACTGAAGCTTTCTTT.

This clone occurred a few times. The chain combines TRBV7-9 with TRBJ1-2; 7 positions match TRBD1. The length of the CDR3 is 15 residues. Unmatched junction bases numbered 8, after V lost 3 bases and J lost 4 bases. The germline CDR1 and CDR2 sequences are SEHNR and FQNEAQ (reference sequence). CDR3 DNA sequence: TGTGCCAGCAGCTTGCAAGGGGGCGATCTCTATGGCTACACCTTC. It codes for CASSLQGGDLYGYTF.